The 26 T cell receptor beta chains listed next were all sequenced from one sample in a study of circulating CD8 cells and anti-PD-1 response in melanoma. Four subsets defined by PD-1 and/or TIGIT were sorted from live CD3+CD8+TCRalphabeta+ cells. Using 15 ng of total RNA, TCR libraries were made with the QIAseq Immune Repertoire TCR panel. Each CDR3 protein is one row after TCRdb ran MiXCR on the reads. The repertoire holds approximately 590 distinct CDR3 sequences, around a tenth seen once, with 27% in the top ten. The sample here was CD8+ T cells from PBMCs, taken at baseline or after one month of anti-PD-1 therapy (not recorded which). The source is a human donor with melanoma.

This clonotype rates as large. This chain links TRBV20-1 with TRBJ1-1, with D unresolved. CDR1 is DFQATT, CDR2 SNEGSKA, per germline (reference sequence). This CDR3 region has 16 residues. Between the trimmed V and J ends, which lost 0 bases and 3 bases, there was a span of 17 bases. The CDR3 region is CSARDVNTLRYTEAFF. The CDR3 DNA is TGCAGTGCTAGAGATGTGAACACACTACGTTACACTGAAGCTTTCTTT.

This clonotype was seen a handful of times. This chain uses TRBV29-1 with TRBJ2-5, with 7 bases fitting TRBD1. V lost 5 bases, J lost 2 bases, and 5 bases stayed unmatched. The CDR3 totals 13 residues. Germline CDR1 SQVTM, CDR2 ANQGSEA. The CDR3 DNA reads TGCAGCGTTCCGGGACAGATACAAGAGACCCAGTACTTC. It yields the protein CSVPGQIQETQYF.

In its sample, this clonotype ranks as large (0.1 to 1%). The chain has TRBV2 and TRBJ2-1; D possibly corresponds to TRBD1 (5 bases). V was pared by 6 bases and J by 3 bases, with 18 bases between. The germline gives CDR1 SNHLY, CDR2 FYNNEI. The CDR3 is 16 amino acids. The CDR3 bases are TGTGCCAGCAGCCAAGACAGTCTAACGTACTACAATGAGCAGTTCTTC. Protein product: CASSQDSLTYYNEQFF.

By its share, this clonotype is large. The chain joins TRBV20-1 to TRBJ1-1; 7 bases map to TRBD1. V lost 0 bases and J lost 0; bases outside the gene matches: 7. Germline-derived CDR1 and CDR2 are DFQATT and SNEGSKA (reference sequence). The CDR3 is made up of 16 amino acids. The chain's CDR3 is CSARDRDSYMNTEAFF. CDR3 DNA sequence: TGCAGTGCTAGAGACCGGGACAGCTACATGAACACTGAAGCTTTCTTT.

By sample fraction, this clonotype is large. The chain combines TRBV4-1 with TRBJ2-5; either TRBD1 or TRBD2 may supply D (5 bases each). The CDR3 runs to 16 residues. Germline CDR1 is MGHRA and CDR2 is YSYEKL. Trimming left V 1 base short and J 8 bases short, with 20 bases between. CDR3: CASSQVGRSDPGTQYF. CDR3 sequence (DNA): TGCGCCAGCAGCCAAGTGGGACGGAGTGACCCAGGAACCCAGTACTTC.

This clonotype was observed a handful of times. The J gene is TRBJ2-3, the V gene TRBV4-2; TRBD1 or TRBD2 may be the D gene (5 bases each). V was pared by 6 bases and J by 2 bases, with 15 bases between. The CDR3 covers 15 residues. Germline V gene data show CDR1 as LGHNA and CDR2 as YNFKEQ. The CDR3 region has the DNA TGTGCCAGCAGACCGACAGAGGGCTCCACAGATACGCAGTATTTT. This sequence encodes CASRPTEGSTDTQYF.

This clonotype is judged large. The chain has TRBV2 and TRBJ1-1, with 11 bases that match TRBD1. Germline CDR1 and CDR2: SNHLY and FYNNEI. This CDR3 is built from 13 residues. Germline trimming cut 8 bases from V and 6 bases from J; bases unmatched to any gene: 5. CDR3 nucleotides: TGTGCCAGCCTAGGACAGGGGGCCTCTGAAGCTTTCTTT. Translating gives CASLGQGASEAFF.

This clonotype is labeled large. V gene TRBV21-1 combines with J gene TRBJ2-7. TRBV21-1 represents a pseudogene. CDR3 length: 15 amino acids. The CDR3 DNA reads TGTGCCAGCAGCAGGGAAAGCCGCACATACTACGAGCAGTACTTC. It translates to CASSRESRTYYEQYF.

Relative to its sample, this clonotype is medium-sized (0.01 to 0.1%). V is TRBV28 and J is TRBJ1-5; D unresolved. CDR1 MDHEN and CDR2 SYDVKM come from the germline V gene. Trimming removed 5 bases at V and 0 bases at J, with 11 bases between. The CDR3 consists of 15 residues. The CDR3 region is CASSSGLNSNQPQHF. CDR3 bases: TGTGCCAGCAGTAGCGGGCTTAATAGCAATCAGCCCCAGCATTTT.

Judged by abundance, this clonotype is large. This sequence joins TRBV7-2 and TRBJ2-3; D remains unclear. CDR1 and CDR2 (germline): SGHTA, FQGNSA. The CDR3 totals 13 residues. The V gene lost 1 base and the J gene lost 5 bases, with 7 bases spanning the gap. The CDR3 sequence is CASSLVSRDTQYF. As DNA, the CDR3 is TGTGCCAGCAGCTTAGTTTCCCGAGATACGCAGTATTTT.

This clonotype is deemed hyperexpanded. The genes are TRBV19 and TRBJ2-1; no definite D call. CDR1 is LNHDA and CDR2 is SQIVND in the germline V gene (reference sequence). Trimming took 3 bases from V and 9 from J, leaving 9 bases between them. This CDR3 region has 12 residues. CDR3 sequence: CASSIGWTEQFF. CDR3 DNA: TGTGCCAGTAGTATTGGTTGGACTGAGCAGTTCTTC.

As for this clonotype: One end of the junction fails to match germline, which may point to a read error. V gene TRBV20-1 combines with J gene TRBJ2-7, with 7 bases identical to TRBD1. Germline V CDR1 and CDR2: DFQATT, SNEGSKA (reference sequence). This CDR3 is built from 14 residues. DNA of the CDR3: TGTAGTGCACACCCTATGACAGGGTCCTACGAGCAGTACTTC. Translated, it gives CSAHPMTGSYEQYF.

Regarding this clonotype: A read error may be the cause here, since a much bigger clone is one base away. The chain recombines TRBV14 with TRBJ2-3, with D perhaps matching TRBD2 (6 bases). CDR3 size: 15 residues. Trimming pared 4 bases from V and 2 bases from J, leaving 13 bases between. Germline V CDR1 and CDR2: SGHDN, FVKESK. CDR3 in amino acids: CASSPLGGTTDTQYF. In DNA, the CDR3 is TGTGCCAGCAGCCCTCTCGGGGGAACCACAGATACGCAGTATTTT.

This clonotype is classed as medium-sized. The chain has TRBV19 and TRBJ1-1; 7 nucleotides match TRBD1. V dropped 4 bases and J dropped 11; count of bases not matched to a gene: 16. CDR1 and CDR2 (germline): LNHDA, SQIVND (reference sequence). CDR3 size: 15 residues. This CDR3 reads CASSTGQERRAGAFF. CDR3 coding DNA: TGTGCCAGTAGTACCGGACAGGAACGACGCGCCGGGGCTTTCTTT.

This clonotype rates as large. The V and J genes are TRBV19 and TRBJ2-4, with a tentative D call TRBD1 (6 bases). The germline V and J ends were trimmed by 4 bases and 6 bases, with 13 bases remaining between them. The CDR3 extends over 14 amino acids. CDR1 and CDR2 from the germline V gene are LNHDA and SQIVND (reference sequence). CDR3 protein: CASSTQGFGNIQYF. CDR3 in DNA: TGTGCCAGTAGTACCCAGGGGTTCGGAAACATTCAGTACTTC.

By share of the sample, this clonotype is large. The V call is TRBV25-1, the J call TRBJ2-2; 14 nucleotides line up with TRBD2. There are 15 residues in the CDR3. CDR1 is MGHDK, CDR2 SYGVNS, per germline. The V segment lost 8 bases and the J segment 4 bases; nucleotides outside the gene matches: 3. DNA of the CDR3: TGTGCCAGCGGGGGACTAGCGGGGGTCACCGGGGAGCTGTTTTTT. This sequence encodes CASGGLAGVTGELFF.

This clonotype is labeled as hyperexpanded. This chain joins TRBV23-1 and TRBJ2-1, with D possibly TRBD1 on 5 matching bases. TRBV23-1 is known as an ORF, though its function is uncertain. Trimming removed 0 bases from V and 2 bases from J, with 14 bases in between. This CDR3 has 17 residues. The CDR3 region is CASSQSLKGPTYNEQFF. Here the CDR3 DNA reads TGCGCCAGCAGTCAATCATTAAAGGGGCCTACCTACAATGAGCAGTTCTTC.

This sequence joins TRBV28 and TRBJ2-5; 9 bases fit TRBD2. The CDR3 has 16 amino acids. Germline CDR1 reads MDHEN; CDR2 reads SYDVKM. The ends lost 7 bases at V and 5 bases at J; junction bases unmatched: 14. The CDR3 region is CASTIGASGEEETQYF. DNA for the CDR3: TGTGCCAGCACCATTGGGGCTAGCGGGGAGGAGGAGACCCAGTACTTC.

By share, this clonotype ranks as large. The chain is built from TRBV19 and TRBJ2-7; 8 nucleotides align to TRBD1. The CDR3 has 14 residues. Looked up from germline, CDR1 is LNHDA and CDR2 is SQIVND (reference sequence). V gave up 5 bases and J gave up 2 bases; unmatched junction bases: 5. CDR3 DNA: TGTGCCAGTAGTGTAACAGGGGGGACCTACGAGCAGTACTTC. This sequence encodes CASSVTGGTYEQYF.

This clonotype rates as medium-sized (0.01 to 0.1%). The chain joins TRBV14 to TRBJ2-1; D assignment may be TRBD1 or TRBD2 (6 bases each). The CDR3 consists of 17 residues. V lost 1 base, J lost 3 bases, and 16 bases lay in between. Per the germline V gene, CDR1 is SGHDN and CDR2 is FVKESK. The CDR3 DNA reads as TGTGCCAGCAGCCAAGGCGGACGGGGGCCAATCTACAATGAGCAGTTCTTC. Its translation is CASSQGGRGPIYNEQFF.

This clonotype is medium-sized within its sample. The chain carries TRBV9 and TRBJ2-3; D unclear. Between the trimmed V and J ends, which lost 3 bases and 6 bases, there was a span of 11 bases. Germline V gene sequence: CDR1 SGDLS, CDR2 YYNGEE. This CDR3 is 13 amino acids long. CDR3 region: CASSDGPSDTQYF. CDR3 DNA sequence: TGTGCCAGCAGCGACGGGCCCAGCGATACGCAGTATTTT.

In this sample, this clonotype is large. As DNA, the CDR3 is TGTGCCAGCAGCTTGGTAGGATGGACAGGGGGAGGTGAGCAGTACTTC. Protein product: CASSLVGWTGGGEQYF. The chain combines TRBV5-5 with TRBJ2-7, with 10 bases fitting TRBD1. The V gene end was trimmed by 0 bases and the J gene end by 7 bases; junction bases not matched to a gene: 10. This CDR3 is built from 16 residues. Germline loops: CDR1 SGHKS, CDR2 YYEKEE (reference sequence).

This clonotype is deemed medium-sized. The V gene is TRBV28, the J gene TRBJ1-5, with TRBD1 matching over 10 bases. CDR3 length equals 15 residues. Germline assignment: CDR1 MDHEN and CDR2 SYDVKM. V was pared by 6 bases and J by 1 base, with 3 bases of the junction left unmatched. The CDR3 reads CASRGTGVSNQPQHF. The CDR3 DNA sequence: TGTGCCAGCAGAGGGACAGGGGTCAGCAATCAGCCCCAGCATTTT.

This clonotype is classed as large. The V gene is TRBV6-6, the J gene TRBJ2-2; 9 bases are shared with TRBD1. The ends lost 6 bases at V and 5 bases at J; junction bases unmatched: 7. Looked up from germline, CDR1 is MNHNY and CDR2 is SVGAGI (reference sequence). There are 15 residues in the CDR3. The CDR3 DNA is TGTGCCAGCAGCCCGACAGGGGGGGGTACCGGGGAGCTGTTTTTT. Amino acids: CASSPTGGGTGELFF.

This clonotype is categorized as medium-sized (0.01 to 0.1%). CDR3 protein: CASSIMRLGTGELFF. The CDR3 nucleotides read TGTGCCAGTAGTATAATGCGACTTGGAACCGGGGAGCTGTTTTTT. This chain joins TRBV19 and TRBJ2-2; D gene uncertain. The CDR3 is 15 amino acids. V lost 2 bases and J 5 bases, leaving 12 bases between the germline ends. The V gene's germline CDR1 is LNHDA and CDR2 SQIVND (reference sequence).

This clonotype is labeled large. The chain has TRBV19 and TRBJ1-1; TRBD1 is a possible D gene (5 bases). Germline lookup yields CDR1 LNHDA and CDR2 SQIVND (reference sequence). V was cut by 6 bases and J by 1 base, with 12 bases left in between. The CDR3 sequence is 14 residues long. The CDR3 reads CASRLGDGNTEAFF. CDR3 in DNA: TGTGCCAGTAGGCTGGGGGACGGGAACACTGAAGCTTTCTTT.